This TCR beta chain comes out of a study of T cells in Graves' hyperthyroidism and ophthalmopathy. Amplified regions were TCR beta CDR3 sequences from RNA transcripts. Primed by the HTBI set, a first-round RT-PCR was run on the TCR CDR3. MiXCR was run by TCRdb on the multiplex PCR reads, yielding one entry per CDR3 protein. The data hold approximately 870,000 distinct CDR3 sequences, with around 38% observed a single time. This CDR3 comprises 15 residues. Deletions cut 3 bases from V and 4 bases from J, with 13 bases between. Germline lookup yields CDR1 SEHNR and CDR2 FQNEAQ (reference sequence). A patient was excluded if there was uncontrolled infection, other autoimmune disease, pregnancy or lactation. This clonotype came up a few times. Antigen: not known. The study's findings and limits: A model of 13 V-J pairs discriminated ophthalmopathy from stable hyperthyroidism. Blood also contained most expanded thyroid clonotypes above 0.001.

The chain recombines TRBV7-9 with TRBJ1-5; no clear D. The TCR was taken from a young man with Graves' hyperthyroidism. Specimen: blood. The CDR3 loop reads CASSLAAQPNQPQHF. In DNA, the CDR3 is TGTGCCAGCAGCTTGGCCGCACAGCCAAATCAGCCCCAGCATTTT.